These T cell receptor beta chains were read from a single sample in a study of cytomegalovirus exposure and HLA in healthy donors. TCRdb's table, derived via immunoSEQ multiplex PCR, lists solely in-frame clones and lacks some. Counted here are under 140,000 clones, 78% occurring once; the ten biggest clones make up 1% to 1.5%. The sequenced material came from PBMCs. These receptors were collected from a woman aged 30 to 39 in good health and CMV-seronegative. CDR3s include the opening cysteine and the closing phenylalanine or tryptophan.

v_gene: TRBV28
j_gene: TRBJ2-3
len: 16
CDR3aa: CASSLQTPGSADTQYF

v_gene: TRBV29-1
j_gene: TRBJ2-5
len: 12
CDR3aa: CSVAAGQETQYF

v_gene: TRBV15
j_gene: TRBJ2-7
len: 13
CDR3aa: CATSRGGVHEQYF

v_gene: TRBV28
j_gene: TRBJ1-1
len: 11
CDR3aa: CVTGRNTEAFF

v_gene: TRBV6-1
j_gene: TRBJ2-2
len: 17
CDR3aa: CASSERLAGGPGGELFF

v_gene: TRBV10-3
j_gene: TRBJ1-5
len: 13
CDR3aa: CAISEGGNQPQHF

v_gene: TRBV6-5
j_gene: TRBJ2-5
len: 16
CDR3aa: CASSYTGQGTTETQYF

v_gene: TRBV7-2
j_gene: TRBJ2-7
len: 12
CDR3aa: CASSYRGYEQYF

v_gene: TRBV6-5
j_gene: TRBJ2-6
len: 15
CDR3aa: CASSYRDSGANVLTF

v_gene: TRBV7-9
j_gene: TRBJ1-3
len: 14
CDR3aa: CASSSRRPGNTIYF

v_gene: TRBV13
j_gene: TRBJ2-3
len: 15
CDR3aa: CASSSLSGSADTQYF

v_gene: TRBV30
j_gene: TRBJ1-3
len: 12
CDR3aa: CAIHHSGNTIYF

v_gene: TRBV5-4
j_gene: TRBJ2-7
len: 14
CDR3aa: CASSFGTGDYEQYF

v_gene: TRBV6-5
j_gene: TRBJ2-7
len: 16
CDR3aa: CASSYLTGTGGYEQYF

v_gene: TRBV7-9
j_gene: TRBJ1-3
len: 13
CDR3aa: CASSLGVGDTIYF

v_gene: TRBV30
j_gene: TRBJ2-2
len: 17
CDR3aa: CAWSVRGRLVSTGELFF

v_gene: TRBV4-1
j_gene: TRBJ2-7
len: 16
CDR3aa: CASSQDPTSGRVEQYF

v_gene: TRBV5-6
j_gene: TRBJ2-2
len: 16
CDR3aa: CASSPVGQPAVGELFF

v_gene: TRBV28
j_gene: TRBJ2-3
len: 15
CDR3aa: CASSGMGWTRNTQYF

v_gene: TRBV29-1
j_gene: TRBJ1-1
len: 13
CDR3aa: CSVEEGRFAEAFF

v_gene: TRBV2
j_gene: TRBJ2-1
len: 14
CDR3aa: CASSEGLAANEQFF

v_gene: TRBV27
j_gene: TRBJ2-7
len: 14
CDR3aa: CASSLRQGAHEQYF

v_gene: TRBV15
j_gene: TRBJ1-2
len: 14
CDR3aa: CATSNDRIDSGYTF

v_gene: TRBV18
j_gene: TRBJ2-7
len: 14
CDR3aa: CASSSDGDPYEQYF

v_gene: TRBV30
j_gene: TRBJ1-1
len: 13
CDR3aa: CAWRSQGTTEAFF

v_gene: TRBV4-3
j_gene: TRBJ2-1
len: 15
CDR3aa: CASSQGDSAYNEQFF

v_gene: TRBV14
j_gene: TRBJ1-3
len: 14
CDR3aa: CASSQRRPGNTIYF

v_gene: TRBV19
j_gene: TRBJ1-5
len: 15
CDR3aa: CASTRPEDSNQPQHF

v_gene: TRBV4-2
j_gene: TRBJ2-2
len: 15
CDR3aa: CASSPRQGNTGELFF

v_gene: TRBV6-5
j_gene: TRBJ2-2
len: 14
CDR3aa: CASSYRLLTGELFF

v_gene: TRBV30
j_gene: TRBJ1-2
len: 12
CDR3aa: CAWMTPGYGYTF

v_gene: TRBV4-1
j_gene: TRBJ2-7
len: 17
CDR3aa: CASSQDFTGGPLDEQYF

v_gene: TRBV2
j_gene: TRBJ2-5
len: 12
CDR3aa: CASGTGAWTQYF

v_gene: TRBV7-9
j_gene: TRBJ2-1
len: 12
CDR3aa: CASSGRGNEQFF